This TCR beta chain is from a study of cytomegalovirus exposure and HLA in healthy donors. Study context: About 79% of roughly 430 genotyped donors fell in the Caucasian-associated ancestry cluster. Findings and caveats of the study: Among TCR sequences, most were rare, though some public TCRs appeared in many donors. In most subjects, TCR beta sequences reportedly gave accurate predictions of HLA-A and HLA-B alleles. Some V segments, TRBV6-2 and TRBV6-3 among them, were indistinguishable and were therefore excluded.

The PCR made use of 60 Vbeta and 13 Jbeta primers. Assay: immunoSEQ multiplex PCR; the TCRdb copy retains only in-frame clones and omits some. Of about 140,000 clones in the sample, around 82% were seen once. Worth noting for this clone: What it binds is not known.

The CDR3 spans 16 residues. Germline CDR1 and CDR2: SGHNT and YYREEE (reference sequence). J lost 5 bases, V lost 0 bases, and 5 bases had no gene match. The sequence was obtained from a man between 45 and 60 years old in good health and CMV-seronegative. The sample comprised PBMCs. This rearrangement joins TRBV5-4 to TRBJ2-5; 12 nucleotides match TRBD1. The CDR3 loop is CASSLVPGQGAETQYF. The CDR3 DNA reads TGTGCCAGCAGCTTGGTACCGGGACAGGGGGCCGAGACCCAGTACTTC. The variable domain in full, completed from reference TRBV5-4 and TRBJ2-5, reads ETGVTQSPTHLIKTRGQQVTLRCSSQSGHNTVSWYQQALGQGPQFIFQYYREEENGRGNFPPRFSGLQFPNYSSELNVNALELDDSALYLCASSLVPGQGAETQYFGPGTRLLVL.